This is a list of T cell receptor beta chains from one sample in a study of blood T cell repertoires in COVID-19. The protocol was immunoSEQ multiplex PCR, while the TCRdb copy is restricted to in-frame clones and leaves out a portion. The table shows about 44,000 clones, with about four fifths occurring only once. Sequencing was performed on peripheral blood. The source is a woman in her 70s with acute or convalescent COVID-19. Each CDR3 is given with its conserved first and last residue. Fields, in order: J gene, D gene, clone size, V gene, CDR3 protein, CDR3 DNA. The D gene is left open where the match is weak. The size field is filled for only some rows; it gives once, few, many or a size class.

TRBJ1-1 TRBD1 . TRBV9 CASSVDGQGVREAFF TGTGCCAGCAGCGTAGACGGACAGGGAGTACGTGAAGCTTTCTTT
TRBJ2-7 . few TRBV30 CAWTFDYSYEQYF TGTGCCTGGACCTTTGACTACTCCTACGAGCAGTACTTC
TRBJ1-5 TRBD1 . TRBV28 CASSFAGQAYQPQHF TGTGCCAGCAGTTTCGCTGGACAGGCCTATCAGCCCCAGCATTTT
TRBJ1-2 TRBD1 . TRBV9 CASSPQTGGSGYTF TGTGCCAGCAGCCCTCAAACAGGGGGAAGTGGCTACACCTTC
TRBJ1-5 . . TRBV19 CASSSWAGDKNQPQHF TGTGCCAGTAGTAGCTGGGCAGGGGATAAGAATCAGCCCCAGCATTTT
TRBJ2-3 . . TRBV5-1 CASSFAGVADTQYF TGCGCCAGCAGCTTTGCAGGGGTGGCAGATACGCAGTATTTT
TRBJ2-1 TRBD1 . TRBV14 CASSRQGSSYNEQFF TGTGCCAGCAGCCGACAGGGAAGCTCCTACAATGAGCAGTTCTTC
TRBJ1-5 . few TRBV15 CATSRDNAALGNQPQHF TGTGCCACCAGCAGAGATAATGCGGCGCTAGGCAATCAGCCCCAGCATTTT
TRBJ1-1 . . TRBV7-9 CASSTQTPGDTTEAFF TGTGCCAGCAGCACACAGACACCCGGGGACACCACTGAAGCTTTCTTT
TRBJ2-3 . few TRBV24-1 CATSDTGGTDTQYF TGTGCCACCAGTGATACGGGGGGCACAGATACGCAGTATTTT
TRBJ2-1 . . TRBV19 CASRRLDRRYNEQFF TGTGCCAGTAGAAGACTAGACCGACGCTACAATGAGCAGTTCTTC